This TCR beta chain was captured in a study of PD-1 blockade in classical Hodgkin lymphoma. Findings and limits, study-wide: Baseline diversity in complete responders resembled that of newly diagnosed patients. A reduction in baseline TCR diversity was reportedly seen in newly diagnosed patients relative to healthy donors.

Per germline, CDR1 SGHAT and CDR2 FQNNGV. The CDR3 runs 14 residues. Losses at the gene ends were 3 bases for V and 9 bases for J; bases not matched to a gene: 4. Each and every patient relapsed after autologous stem cell transplantation, and patients got differing brentuximab vedotin exposure. On this clone: The antigen is unknown.

The protocol was immunoSEQ multiplex PCR, while the TCRdb copy is restricted to in-frame clones and leaves out a portion. The table has about 46,000 clones, around 72% seen once. This specimen was peripheral blood mononuclear cells (PBMCs), taken at baseline. This sequence was found in a human donor with classical Hodgkin lymphoma. This sequence joins TRBV11-2 and TRBJ1-6, with 8 nucleotides matching TRBD1. The CDR3 here is CASSLQGAGSPLHF. The CDR3 region has the DNA TGTGCCAGCAGCTTGCAGGGGGCCGGTTCACCCCTCCACTTT.